This T cell receptor beta chain was profiled in a study of shared clonotypes between healthy human individuals. As processed by the authors: Junction-only sequences without quality scores were provided by ImmunoSEQ, so filtering was different. Data came from immunoSEQ multiplex PCR; TCRdb stores just in-frame clones and leaves some out. For V, J and clone size, that table is used; D and trimming come from the DNA. Among about 2,200,000 clones listed, about 93% were seen once. As defined, naive CD8 cells were CD45RO-negative and positively selected for CCR7, with terminally differentiated effector memory CD45RA+ cells excluded. Per the germline V gene, CDR1 is MNHEY and CDR2 is SMNVEV (reference sequence). CDR3 size: 13 residues. V lost 7 bases and J 6 bases, leaving 13 bases between the germline ends.

The sequence derives from a man in his late teens or twenties in good health. Some clones in this sample may be carry-over from other donors' samples. The rearrangement uses TRBV27 and TRBJ1-5; weak D call: TRBD1 (5 bases). Sequencing was done on a sample of naive CD8+ T cells from PBMCs. CDR3 protein: CASKAGGGQPQHF. CDR3 in DNA: TGTGCCAGCAAGGCGGGGGGTGGTCAGCCCCAGCATTTT.